The clone carrying this TCR beta chain appeared many times. The data were taken from a study of T cells after posttransplantation cyclophosphamide. V lost 0 bases and J 1 base, leaving 10 bases between the germline ends. This CDR3 has 16 residues. Germline values: CDR1 SGDLS, CDR2 YYNGEE. TCRdb keeps only in-frame clones here, not all; method: immunoSEQ multiplex PCR. The sample contains 40,000 to 60,000 clones, none occurring once; about 2.2% lies in the top ten. This TCR was recovered from a middle-aged man in good health, CMV-negative, and a related stem cell transplant donor. The rearrangement links TRBV9 to TRBJ2-2, with TRBD2 as a possible D gene (6 bases). What was sequenced was PBMCs. In DNA, the CDR3 is TGTGCCAGCAGCGTAGCGTGGCGGGAGAACACCGGGGAGCTGTTTTTT. Its protein product is CASSVAWRENTGELFF.